This T cell receptor (beta chain) was captured by sequencing in a study of T cell responses to AZD1222 COVID-19 vaccine. The CDR3 is made up of 15 amino acids. Trimming at V came to 3 bases and at J to 6 bases, leaving 6 bases not matched to a gene. From germline, CDR1 is LNHNV and CDR2 YYDKDF (reference sequence). Data came from immunoSEQ multiplex PCR; TCRdb stores just in-frame clones and leaves some out. The table records 150,000 or so clones, 90% of them present only once. The sequences come from peripheral blood, collected 28 days after the second AZD1222 dose. This TCR derives from an adult who received the AZD1222 COVID-19 vaccine. J is TRBJ2-2 and V is TRBV15, with 8 positions matching TRBD2. Here the CDR3 reads CATSRGLGYAGELFF. CDR3 in DNA: TGTGCCACCAGCAGGGGACTAGGTTACGCCGGGGAGCTGTTTTTT.